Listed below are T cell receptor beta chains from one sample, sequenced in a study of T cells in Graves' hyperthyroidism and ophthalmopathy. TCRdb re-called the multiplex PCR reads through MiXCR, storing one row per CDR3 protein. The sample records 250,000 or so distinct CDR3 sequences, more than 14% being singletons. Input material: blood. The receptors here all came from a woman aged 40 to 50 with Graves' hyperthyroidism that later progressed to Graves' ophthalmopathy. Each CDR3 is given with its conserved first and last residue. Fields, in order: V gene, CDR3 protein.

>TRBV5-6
CASSPGTGDRNTIYF
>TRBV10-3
CAAWDRVRSTEAFF
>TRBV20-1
CSARPAGRSNTGELFF
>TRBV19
CASSPGRGAEQFF
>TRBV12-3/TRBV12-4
CASSRDRGRIYEQYF
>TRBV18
CASSPLGGRRSNQPQHF
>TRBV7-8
CASSRGRVGLYEQYF
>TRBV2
CASSTTSGTQETQYF
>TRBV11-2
CASSLVPPEQYF
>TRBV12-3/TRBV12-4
CASSFRGLSGGEQFF
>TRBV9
CASSVVPSGANVLTF
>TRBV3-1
CASSTHRTGWTEAFF
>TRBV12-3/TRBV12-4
CASSLGRAITDTQYF
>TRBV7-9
CASSLDDYNEQFF
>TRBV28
CASSLGTIIQETQYF
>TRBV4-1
CASSQTGTIIEQFF
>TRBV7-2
CASSLAGVAPLHF
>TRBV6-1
CASTSIGYEQYF
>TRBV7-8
CATPPDRNTGELFF
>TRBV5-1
CASSLDPPGGYTF
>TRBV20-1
CSARPTPGLAGGPMETQYF
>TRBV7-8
CASSLRPGTGGEGQPQHF
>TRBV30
CAWSLGTFSGSSYEQYF
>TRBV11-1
CASSSNRAWGEQYF